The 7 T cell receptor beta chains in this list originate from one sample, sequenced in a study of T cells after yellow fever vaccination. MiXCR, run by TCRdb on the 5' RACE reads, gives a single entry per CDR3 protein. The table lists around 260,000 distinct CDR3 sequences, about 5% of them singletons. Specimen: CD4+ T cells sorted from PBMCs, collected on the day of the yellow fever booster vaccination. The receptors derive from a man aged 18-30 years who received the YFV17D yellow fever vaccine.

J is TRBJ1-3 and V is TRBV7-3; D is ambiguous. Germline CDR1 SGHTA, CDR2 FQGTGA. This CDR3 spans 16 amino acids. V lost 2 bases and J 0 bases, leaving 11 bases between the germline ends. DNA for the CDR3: TGTGCCAGCAGCTTAGATGGAATCAACTCTGGAAACACCATATATTTT. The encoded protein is CASSLDGINSGNTIYF.

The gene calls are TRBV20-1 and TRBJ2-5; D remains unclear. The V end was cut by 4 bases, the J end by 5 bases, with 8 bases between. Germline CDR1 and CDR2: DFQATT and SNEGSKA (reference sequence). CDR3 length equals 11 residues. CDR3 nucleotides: TGCAGTGCTACCCGGTCGGAGACCCAGTACTTC. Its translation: CSATRSETQYF.

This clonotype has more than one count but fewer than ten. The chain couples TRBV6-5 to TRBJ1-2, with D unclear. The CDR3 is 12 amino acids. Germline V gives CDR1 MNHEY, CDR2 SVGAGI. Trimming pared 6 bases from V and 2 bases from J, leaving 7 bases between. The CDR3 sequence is CASRYGNYGYTF. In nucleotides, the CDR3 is TGTGCCAGCAGATATGGAAACTATGGCTACACCTTC.

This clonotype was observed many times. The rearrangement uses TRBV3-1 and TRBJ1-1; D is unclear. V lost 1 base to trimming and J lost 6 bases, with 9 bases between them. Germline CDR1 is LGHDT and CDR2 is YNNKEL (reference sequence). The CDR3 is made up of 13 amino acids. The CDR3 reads CASSQGSGAEAFF. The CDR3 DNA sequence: TGTGCCAGCAGCCAAGGAAGCGGGGCTGAAGCTTTCTTT.

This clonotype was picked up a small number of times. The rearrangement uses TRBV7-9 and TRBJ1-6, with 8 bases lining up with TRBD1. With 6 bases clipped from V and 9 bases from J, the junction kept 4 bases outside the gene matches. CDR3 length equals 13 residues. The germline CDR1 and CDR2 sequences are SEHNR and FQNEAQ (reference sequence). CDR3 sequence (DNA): TGTGCCAGCAGACCGACAGGGGCTTCACCCCTCCACTTT. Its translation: CASRPTGASPLHF.

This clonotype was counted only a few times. CDR3 region: CASSPGRVWETQYF. CDR3 sequence (DNA): TGTGCCAGCAGCCCCGGCAGGGTTTGGGAGACCCAGTACTTC. The chain joins TRBV6-5 to TRBJ2-5; tentatively, D is TRBD1 (5 bases). Germline-derived CDR1 and CDR2 are MNHEY and SVGAGI. V gave up 6 bases and J gave up 5 bases, with 16 bases separating them. CDR3 length: 14 amino acids.

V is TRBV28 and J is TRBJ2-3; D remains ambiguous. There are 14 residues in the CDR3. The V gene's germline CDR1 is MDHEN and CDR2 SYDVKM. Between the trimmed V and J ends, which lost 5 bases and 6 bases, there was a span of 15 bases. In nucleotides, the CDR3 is TGTGCCAGCAGTGCGACACTCCCCTCGGATACGCAGTATTTT. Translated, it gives CASSATLPSDTQYF.